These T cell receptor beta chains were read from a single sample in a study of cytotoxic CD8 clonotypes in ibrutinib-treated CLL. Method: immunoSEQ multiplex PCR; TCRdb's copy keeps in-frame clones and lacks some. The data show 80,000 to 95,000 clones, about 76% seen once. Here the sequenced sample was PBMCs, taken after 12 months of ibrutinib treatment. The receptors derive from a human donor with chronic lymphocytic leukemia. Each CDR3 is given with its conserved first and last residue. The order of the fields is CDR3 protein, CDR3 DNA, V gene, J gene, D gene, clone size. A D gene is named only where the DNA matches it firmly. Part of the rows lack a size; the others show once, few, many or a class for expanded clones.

CDR3 protein: CASSLGSQPQHF; CDR3 DNA: TGTGCCAGCAGCTTGGGGAGTCAGCCCCAGCATTTT; V gene: TRBV7-9; J gene: TRBJ1-5; D gene: NA; clone size: medium-sized
CDR3 protein: CATRADSSYEQYF; CDR3 DNA: TGTGCCACCAGGGCGGACAGCTCCTACGAGCAGTACTTC; V gene: TRBV19; J gene: TRBJ2-7; D gene: NA; clone size: NA
CDR3 protein: CASSLGQLYEQYF; CDR3 DNA: TGCGCCAGCAGCTTGGGGCAGCTCTACGAGCAGTACTTC; V gene: TRBV5-1; J gene: TRBJ2-7; D gene: NA; clone size: NA
CDR3 protein: CASSPTGTRSSYEQYF; CDR3 DNA: TGTGCCAGCAGCCCGACCGGGACACGGAGCTCCTACGAGCAGTACTTC; V gene: TRBV7-9; J gene: TRBJ2-7; D gene: NA; clone size: NA
CDR3 protein: CASASSGNTGELFF; CDR3 DNA: TGTGCCAGCGCCTCTAGCGGGAACACCGGGGAGCTGTTTTTT; V gene: TRBV7-3; J gene: TRBJ2-2; D gene: TRBD2; clone size: NA
CDR3 protein: CASSQTVAGELFF; CDR3 DNA: TGTGCCAGCAGTCAAACCGTGGCGGGGGAGCTGTTTTTT; V gene: TRBV6-5; J gene: TRBJ2-2; D gene: NA; clone size: NA
CDR3 protein: CASSLTGTRARRELFF; CDR3 DNA: TGTGCCAGCAGTTTGACCGGGACTAGGGCCCGGCGGGAGCTGTTTTTT; V gene: TRBV27; J gene: TRBJ2-2; D gene: TRBD2; clone size: NA
CDR3 protein: CASSLAVGGYGYTF; CDR3 DNA: TGCGCCAGCAGCTTGGCCGTGGGGGGCTATGGCTACACCTTC; V gene: TRBV5-1; J gene: TRBJ1-2; D gene: NA; clone size: NA
CDR3 protein: CASSLSADYNSPLHF; CDR3 DNA: TGTGCCAGCAGCTTGTCGGCAGACTATAATTCACCCCTCCACTTT; V gene: TRBV11-2; J gene: TRBJ1-6; D gene: NA; clone size: NA
CDR3 protein: CASLSRVGRLSGNTIYF; CDR3 DNA: TGTGCCAGCCTCAGCCGTGTGGGACGGCTCTCTGGAAACACCATATATTTT; V gene: TRBV28; J gene: TRBJ1-3; D gene: NA; clone size: NA
CDR3 protein: CAIGTGTGAGNTIYF; CDR3 DNA: TGTGCCATCGGAACCGGGACAGGGGCTGGAAACACCATATATTTT; V gene: TRBV10-3; J gene: TRBJ1-3; D gene: TRBD1; clone size: NA
CDR3 protein: CASSLSGSAGVGEQYF; CDR3 DNA: TGTGCCAGCAGTTTAAGCGGATCGGCGGGAGTTGGCGAGCAGTACTTC; V gene: TRBV28; J gene: TRBJ2-7; D gene: TRBD2; clone size: NA
CDR3 protein: CSATLIGYTF; CDR3 DNA: TGCAGTGCCACCTTAATTGGCTACACCTTC; V gene: TRBV20-1; J gene: TRBJ1-2; D gene: NA; clone size: NA
CDR3 protein: CAISVEDTEAFF; CDR3 DNA: TGTGCCATCAGTGTTGAGGACACTGAAGCTTTCTTT; V gene: TRBV10-3; J gene: TRBJ1-1; D gene: NA; clone size: NA
CDR3 protein: CASSPPGTPFNQPQHF; CDR3 DNA: TGTGCCAGCAGTCCCCCCGGGACACCTTTCAATCAGCCCCAGCATTTT; V gene: TRBV28; J gene: TRBJ1-5; D gene: NA; clone size: NA
CDR3 protein: CASSQVQGVGYEQYF; CDR3 DNA: TGCGCCAGCAGCCAAGTACAGGGGGTCGGCTACGAGCAGTACTTC; V gene: TRBV4-3; J gene: TRBJ2-7; D gene: TRBD1; clone size: NA
CDR3 protein: CASSPQTRDTQYF; CDR3 DNA: TGCGCCAGCAGCCCCCAGACCCGGGATACGCAGTATTTT; V gene: TRBV4-3; J gene: TRBJ2-3; D gene: NA; clone size: few
CDR3 protein: CASSFTLGSSYEQYF; CDR3 DNA: TGTGCCAGCAGCTTCACCCTGGGGAGCTCCTACGAGCAGTACTTC; V gene: TRBV7-2; J gene: TRBJ2-7; D gene: NA; clone size: NA
CDR3 protein: CASSQTPSGYTF; CDR3 DNA: TGTGCCAGCAGCCAGACCCCGTCTGGCTACACCTTC; V gene: TRBV14; J gene: TRBJ1-2; D gene: NA; clone size: NA
CDR3 protein: CASSFGQGLTETQYF; CDR3 DNA: TGTGCCAGCAGTTTTGGTCAGGGTCTCACGGAGACCCAGTACTTC; V gene: TRBV28; J gene: TRBJ2-5; D gene: NA; clone size: NA
CDR3 protein: CASAREMNTEAFF; CDR3 DNA: TGTGCCAGCGCGAGGGAAATGAACACTGAAGCTTTCTTT; V gene: TRBV7-7; J gene: TRBJ1-1; D gene: NA; clone size: NA
CDR3 protein: CASSPLGGKTYEQYF; CDR3 DNA: TGTGCCAGCAGTCCCCTGGGGGGGAAGACCTACGAGCAGTACTTC; V gene: TRBV27; J gene: TRBJ2-7; D gene: TRBD2; clone size: NA
CDR3 protein: CAWGPITGVTYGYTF; CDR3 DNA: TGTGCCTGGGGTCCCATTACAGGGGTTACCTATGGCTACACCTTC; V gene: TRBV30; J gene: TRBJ1-2; D gene: TRBD1; clone size: NA
CDR3 protein: CASSPGTDPRETQYF; CDR3 DNA: TGTGCCAGTAGTCCCGGGACAGATCCCCGGGAGACCCAGTACTTC; V gene: TRBV19; J gene: TRBJ2-5; D gene: TRBD1; clone size: NA
CDR3 protein: CASTSPGTGSEKLFF; CDR3 DNA: TGTGCCAGCACCTCCCCCGGGACAGGGAGTGAAAAACTGTTTTTT; V gene: TRBV28; J gene: TRBJ1-4; D gene: TRBD1; clone size: NA
CDR3 protein: CASSLGGPYRSHTEAFF; CDR3 DNA: TGTGCCAGCAGTTTAGGTGGGCCCTACAGGAGCCACACTGAAGCTTTCTTT; V gene: TRBV28; J gene: TRBJ1-1; D gene: NA; clone size: NA
CDR3 protein: CAIRTEGGDTQYF; CDR3 DNA: TGTGCCATCAGGACGGAGGGGGGAGATACGCAGTATTTT; V gene: TRBV10-3; J gene: TRBJ2-3; D gene: NA; clone size: NA
CDR3 protein: CASSPGPAMAKNIQYF; CDR3 DNA: TGTGCCAGCAGCCCCGGCCCCGCTATGGCCAAAAACATTCAGTACTTC; V gene: TRBV28; J gene: TRBJ2-4; D gene: NA; clone size: NA
CDR3 protein: CASSSPGNEQFF; CDR3 DNA: TGTGCCAGCAGCTCCCCGGGGAATGAGCAGTTCTTC; V gene: TRBV7-2; J gene: TRBJ2-1; D gene: NA; clone size: NA
CDR3 protein: CASRAAETQYF; CDR3 DNA: TGTGCCAGCAGGGCGGCGGAGACCCAGTACTTC; V gene: TRBV28; J gene: TRBJ2-5; D gene: NA; clone size: NA
CDR3 protein: CASSTGPSSPLHF; CDR3 DNA: TGCGCCAGCAGCACCGGACCTAGTTCACCCCTCCACTTT; V gene: TRBV5-1; J gene: TRBJ1-6; D gene: NA; clone size: NA
CDR3 protein: CASSWGPAGGGQPQHF; CDR3 DNA: TGTGCCAGCAGCTGGGGGCCGGCAGGGGGCGGTCAGCCCCAGCATTTT; V gene: TRBV5-5; J gene: TRBJ1-5; D gene: TRBD1; clone size: NA
CDR3 protein: CASSSWGGSGNEQFF; CDR3 DNA: TGTGCCAGCAGCTCGTGGGGCGGTTCCGGCAATGAGCAGTTCTTC; V gene: TRBV7-3; J gene: TRBJ2-1; D gene: NA; clone size: NA
CDR3 protein: CASVQETQETQYF; CDR3 DNA: TGTGCCAGCGTGCAGGAAACCCAAGAGACCCAGTACTTC; V gene: TRBV2; J gene: TRBJ2-5; D gene: NA; clone size: NA
CDR3 protein: CASKRGGGYTF; CDR3 DNA: TGTGCCAGCAAGCGGGGGGGCGGCTACACCTTC; V gene: TRBV6-5; J gene: TRBJ1-2; D gene: NA; clone size: NA
CDR3 protein: CASSVGGQETQYF; CDR3 DNA: TGTGCCAGCAGCGTAGGGGGGCAAGAGACCCAGTACTTC; V gene: TRBV9; J gene: TRBJ2-5; D gene: NA; clone size: NA
CDR3 protein: CAIRGETGNEKLFF; CDR3 DNA: TGTGCCATCAGGGGGGAGACAGGGAATGAAAAACTGTTTTTT; V gene: TRBV10-3; J gene: TRBJ1-4; D gene: TRBD1; clone size: NA
CDR3 protein: CASSPLDQRAANEKLFF; CDR3 DNA: TGTGCCAGCAGCCCATTGGACCAACGGGCGGCTAATGAAAAACTGTTTTTT; V gene: TRBV21-1; J gene: TRBJ1-4; D gene: NA; clone size: NA
CDR3 protein: CASSPLTGTGADQPQHF; CDR3 DNA: TGTGCCAGTAGCCCCCTGACAGGGACAGGCGCGGACCAGCCCCAGCATTTT; V gene: TRBV19; J gene: TRBJ1-5; D gene: TRBD1; clone size: NA
CDR3 protein: CATRWGSTEAFF; CDR3 DNA: TGTGCCACCCGATGGGGTTCCACTGAAGCTTTCTTT; V gene: TRBV2; J gene: TRBJ1-1; D gene: NA; clone size: NA
CDR3 protein: CASSLLAGADTQYF; CDR3 DNA: TGTGCCAGCAGCTTATTGGCAGGGGCAGATACGCAGTATTTT; V gene: TRBV7-9; J gene: TRBJ2-3; D gene: NA; clone size: NA
CDR3 protein: CASTLLWFGGQPQHF; CDR3 DNA: TGTGCCAGCACCCTCCTATGGTTCGGGGGTCAGCCCCAGCATTTT; V gene: TRBV28; J gene: TRBJ1-5; D gene: NA; clone size: once
CDR3 protein: CASSLGATTDTQYF; CDR3 DNA: TGTGCCAGCAGCTTAGGCGCCACCACAGATACGCAGTATTTT; V gene: TRBV11-1; J gene: TRBJ2-3; D gene: NA; clone size: NA
CDR3 protein: CASSHPASGRVPYF; CDR3 DNA: TGTGCCAGCAGCCATCCGGCTAGCGGGAGAGTCCCGTACTTC; V gene: TRBV7-8; J gene: TRBJ2-7; D gene: TRBD2; clone size: NA
CDR3 protein: CASSPPTGDQETQYF; CDR3 DNA: TGTGCCAGCAGCCCCCCGACAGGAGACCAAGAGACCCAGTACTTC; V gene: TRBV7-9; J gene: TRBJ2-5; D gene: NA; clone size: NA
CDR3 protein: CASSLQLGGRGTGELFF; CDR3 DNA: TGTGCCAGCAGCCTACAATTGGGGGGGCGAGGCACCGGGGAGCTGTTTTTT; V gene: TRBV7-2; J gene: TRBJ2-2; D gene: NA; clone size: NA
CDR3 protein: CASSFGRVYGYTF; CDR3 DNA: TGTGCCAGCAGCTTCGGCAGGGTCTATGGCTACACCTTC; V gene: TRBV7-9; J gene: TRBJ1-2; D gene: NA; clone size: NA
CDR3 protein: CASSLSGGELFF; CDR3 DNA: TGTGCCAGCAGCTTATCAGGAGGGGAGCTGTTTTTT; V gene: TRBV7-3; J gene: TRBJ2-2; D gene: NA; clone size: NA
CDR3 protein: CAIRGRGPTDTQYF; CDR3 DNA: TGTGCCATCAGGGGGAGGGGTCCCACAGATACGCAGTATTTT; V gene: TRBV10-3; J gene: TRBJ2-3; D gene: TRBD2; clone size: NA
CDR3 protein: CAISDWPGALQETQYF; CDR3 DNA: TGTGCCATCAGTGATTGGCCAGGGGCCTTACAAGAGACCCAGTACTTC; V gene: TRBV10-3; J gene: TRBJ2-5; D gene: NA; clone size: NA
CDR3 protein: CASRKQGWSGNTIYF; CDR3 DNA: TGTGCCAGTAGGAAACAGGGATGGAGTGGAAACACCATATATTTT; V gene: TRBV19; J gene: TRBJ1-3; D gene: NA; clone size: NA
CDR3 protein: CASSQGDTQAYNEQFF; CDR3 DNA: TGCGCCAGCAGCCAAGGGGACACCCAAGCCTACAATGAGCAGTTCTTC; V gene: TRBV4-1; J gene: TRBJ2-1; D gene: NA; clone size: NA
CDR3 protein: CASSFRAGHYGYTF; CDR3 DNA: TGTGCCAGCAGTTTTCGAGCGGGCCACTATGGCTACACCTTC; V gene: TRBV27; J gene: TRBJ1-2; D gene: NA; clone size: NA
CDR3 protein: CASSLRQGDEQYF; CDR3 DNA: TGCGCCAGCAGCTTGCGGCAGGGAGACGAGCAGTACTTC; V gene: TRBV5-1; J gene: TRBJ2-7; D gene: NA; clone size: NA